This TCR beta chain appears in the sequencing data of a study of T cells after yellow fever vaccination. MiXCR was run by TCRdb on the 5' RACE reads, yielding one entry per CDR3 protein. This sample has about 96,000 distinct CDR3 sequences, with almost 9% found just once. The junction had 6 bases not matched to a gene; V was cut back by 4 bases and J by 4 bases. Germline lookup yields CDR1 SQVTM and CDR2 ANQGSEA. The CDR3 spans 14 residues. The TCR sequence derives from a man aged 18 to 29 who received the YFV17D yellow fever vaccine. This sequence joins TRBV29-1 and TRBJ2-5; the match to TRBD2 covers 10 bases. The sample in question was CD8+ T cells not binding an NS4B(214-222) dextramer, sorted from PBMCs, obtained approximately 15 days after the first yellow fever vaccination. The CDR3 DNA follows: TGCAGCGTTGTTGAGCGGGGGGGCCTAGAGACCCAGTACTTC. Its protein is CSVVERGGLETQYF.